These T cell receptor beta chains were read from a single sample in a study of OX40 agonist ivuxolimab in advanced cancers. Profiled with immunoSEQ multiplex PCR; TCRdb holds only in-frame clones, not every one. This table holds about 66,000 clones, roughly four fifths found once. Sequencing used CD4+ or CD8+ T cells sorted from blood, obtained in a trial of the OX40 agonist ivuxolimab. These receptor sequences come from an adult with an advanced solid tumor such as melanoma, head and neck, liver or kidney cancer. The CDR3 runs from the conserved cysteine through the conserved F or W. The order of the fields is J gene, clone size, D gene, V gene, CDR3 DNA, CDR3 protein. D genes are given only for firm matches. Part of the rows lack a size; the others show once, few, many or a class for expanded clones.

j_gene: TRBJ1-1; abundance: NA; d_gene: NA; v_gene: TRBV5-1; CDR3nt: TGCGCCAGCAGCTTGGGAAGGGGCACTGAGGCTTTCTTT; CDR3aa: CASSLGRGTEAFF
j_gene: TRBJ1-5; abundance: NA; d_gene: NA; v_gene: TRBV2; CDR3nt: TGTGCCAGCAGTGGGGGAGGGGCGGGGCAGCCCCAGCATTTT; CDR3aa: CASSGGGAGQPQHF
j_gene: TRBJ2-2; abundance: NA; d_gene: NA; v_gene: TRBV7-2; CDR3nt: TGTGCCAGCAGCCCAGACAAATCCACCGGGGAGCTGTTTTTT; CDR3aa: CASSPDKSTGELFF
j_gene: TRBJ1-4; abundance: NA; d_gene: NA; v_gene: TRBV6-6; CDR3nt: TGTGCCAGCAGATGGACACAGGCGGACCGGAATGAAAAACTGTTTTTT; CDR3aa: CASRWTQADRNEKLFF
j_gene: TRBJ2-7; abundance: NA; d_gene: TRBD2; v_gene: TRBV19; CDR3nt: TGTGCCAATAGCGGGAGGCCTCACTACGAGCAGTACTTC; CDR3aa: CANSGRPHYEQYF
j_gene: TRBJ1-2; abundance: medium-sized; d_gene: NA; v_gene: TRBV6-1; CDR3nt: TGTGCCAGCAGTGAATCTACCGGCTATGGCTACACCTTC; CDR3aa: CASSESTGYGYTF
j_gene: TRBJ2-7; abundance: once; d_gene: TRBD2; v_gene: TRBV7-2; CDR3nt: TGTGCCAGCAGCGCCCGACTAGCGGGACGGTGGGAGCAGTACTTC; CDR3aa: CASSARLAGRWEQYF
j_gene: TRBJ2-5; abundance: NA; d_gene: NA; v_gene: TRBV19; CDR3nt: TGTGCCAGTAGTATTCTTGGGACACCCCAAGAGACCCAGTACTTC; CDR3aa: CASSILGTPQETQYF
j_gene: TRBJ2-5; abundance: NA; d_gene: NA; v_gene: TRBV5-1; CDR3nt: TGCGCCAGCAGCTTGGTAGAAGAGACCCAGTACTTC; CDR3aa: CASSLVEETQYF
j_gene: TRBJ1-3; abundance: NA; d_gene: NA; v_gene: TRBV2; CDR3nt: TGTGCCAGCAGCGTGGACGGAGGGTCTGGAAACACCATATATTTT; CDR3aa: CASSVDGGSGNTIYF
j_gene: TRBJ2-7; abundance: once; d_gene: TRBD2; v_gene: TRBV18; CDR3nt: TGTGCCAGCTCACCCGGGACTAGCGGGAGGGCCGGGTACGAGCAGTACTTC; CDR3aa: CASSPGTSGRAGYEQYF
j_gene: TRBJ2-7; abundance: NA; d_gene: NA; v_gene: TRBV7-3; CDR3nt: TGTGCCAGCAGCTTAAACCTTGGTGGCGAGCAGTACTTC; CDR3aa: CASSLNLGGEQYF
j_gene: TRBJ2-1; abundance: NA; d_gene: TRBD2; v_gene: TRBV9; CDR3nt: TGTGCCAGCAGCGTACCCCCTAGCGGGAGCCCCTCCTACAATGAGCAGTTCTTC; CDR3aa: CASSVPPSGSPSYNEQFF
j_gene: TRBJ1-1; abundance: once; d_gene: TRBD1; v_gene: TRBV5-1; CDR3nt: TGCGCCAGCAGCAGGACAGGACCGGACACTGAAGCTTTCTTT; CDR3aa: CASSRTGPDTEAFF
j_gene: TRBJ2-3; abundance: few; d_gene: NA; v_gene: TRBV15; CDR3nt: TGTGCCACCAGGAGCAGGGATAAAGATACGCAGTATTTT; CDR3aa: CATRSRDKDTQYF
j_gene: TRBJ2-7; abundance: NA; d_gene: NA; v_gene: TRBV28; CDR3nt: TGTGCCAGCAGAGCAAGCGGAAGCTCCTACGAGCAGTACTTC; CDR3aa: CASRASGSSYEQYF
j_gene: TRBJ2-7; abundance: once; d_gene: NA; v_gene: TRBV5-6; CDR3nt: TGTGCCAGCAGCTTTCCGTCCCACGAGCAGTACTTC; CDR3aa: CASSFPSHEQYF
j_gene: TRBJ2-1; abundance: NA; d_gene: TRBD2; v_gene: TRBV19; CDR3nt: TGTGCCAGTAGTAATGGTATATGGACTAGCGGGAGCTACAATGAGCAGTTCTTC; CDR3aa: CASSNGIWTSGSYNEQFF
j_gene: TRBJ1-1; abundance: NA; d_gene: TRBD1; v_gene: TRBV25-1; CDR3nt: TGTGCCAGCAGTGGTGGGACAGGGCGAGCTTTCTTT; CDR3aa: CASSGGTGRAFF
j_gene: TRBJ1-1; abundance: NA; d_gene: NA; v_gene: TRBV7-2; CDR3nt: TGTGCCAGCAGCCGGACTCGGATGAACACTGAAGCTTTCTTT; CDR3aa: CASSRTRMNTEAFF
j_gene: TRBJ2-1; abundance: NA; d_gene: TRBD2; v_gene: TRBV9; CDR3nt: TGTGCCAGCAGCGGGTTAGCGGGAGGTTACAATGAGCAGTTCTTC; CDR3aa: CASSGLAGGYNEQFF
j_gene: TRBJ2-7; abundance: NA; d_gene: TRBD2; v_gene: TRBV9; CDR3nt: TGTGCCAGCAGCTCCCGAGCGGGAGGTATGCTGGAGCAGTACTTC; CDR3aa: CASSSRAGGMLEQYF
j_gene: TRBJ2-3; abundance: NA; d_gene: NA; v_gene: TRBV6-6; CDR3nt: TGTGCCAGCAGTTACTCCTCCCGGGCAGATACGCAGTATTTT; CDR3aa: CASSYSSRADTQYF
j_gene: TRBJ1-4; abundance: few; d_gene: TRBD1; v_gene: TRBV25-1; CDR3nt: TGTGCCAGCAGTGAAGGTGGACAGGGTAGTGAAAAACTGTTTTTT; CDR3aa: CASSEGGQGSEKLFF
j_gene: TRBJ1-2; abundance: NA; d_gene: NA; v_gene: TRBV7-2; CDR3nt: TGTGCCAGCAGCTTAGCGCTAAGTGGGGAGGGTGGCTACACCTTC; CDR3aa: CASSLALSGEGGYTF
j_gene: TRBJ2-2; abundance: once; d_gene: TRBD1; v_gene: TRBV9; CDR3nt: TGTGCCAGCAGCGTAGGTGCACAGGGGGCAATCGGCACCGGGGAGCTGTTTTTT; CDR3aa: CASSVGAQGAIGTGELFF
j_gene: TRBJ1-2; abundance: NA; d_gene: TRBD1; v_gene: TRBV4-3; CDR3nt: TGCGCCAGCAGCCAAGAGACACAGGGGGCGAATATGGGGGGCTACACCTTC; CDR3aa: CASSQETQGANMGGYTF
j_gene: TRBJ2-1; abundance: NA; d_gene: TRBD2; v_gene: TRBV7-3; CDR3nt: TGTGCCAGCAGCCCCTCTAGCGGGTACAACAATGAGCAGTTCTTC; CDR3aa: CASSPSSGYNNEQFF
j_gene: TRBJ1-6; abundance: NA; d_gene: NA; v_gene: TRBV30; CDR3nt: TGTGCCTGGAGTGTACTTGGGGGGATCAATTCACCCCTCCACTTT; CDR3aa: CAWSVLGGINSPLHF
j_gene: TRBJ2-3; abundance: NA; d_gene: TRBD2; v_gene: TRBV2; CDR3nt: TGTGCCAGCAGGCCAGGACTAGCGGGAAACACAGATACGCAGTATTTT; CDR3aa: CASRPGLAGNTDTQYF
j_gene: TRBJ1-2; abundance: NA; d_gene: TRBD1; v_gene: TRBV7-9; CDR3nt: TGTGCCAGCAGCCCTTCGGGCGGGACAGACTATGGCTACACCTTC; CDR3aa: CASSPSGGTDYGYTF
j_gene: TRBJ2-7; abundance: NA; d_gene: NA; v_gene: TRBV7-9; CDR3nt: TGTGCCAGCGAGTCCGAGGGGGGCGAGCAGTACTTC; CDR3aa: CASESEGGEQYF
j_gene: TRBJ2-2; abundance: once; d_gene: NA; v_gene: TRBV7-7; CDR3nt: TGTGCCAGCAGCCCGACAGAGTTCACCGGGGAGCTGTTTTTT; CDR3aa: CASSPTEFTGELFF
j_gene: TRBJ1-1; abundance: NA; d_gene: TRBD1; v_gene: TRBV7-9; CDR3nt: TGTGCCAGCAGCCGTGCCGGGACAGAAACTGAAGCTTTCTTT; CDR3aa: CASSRAGTETEAFF
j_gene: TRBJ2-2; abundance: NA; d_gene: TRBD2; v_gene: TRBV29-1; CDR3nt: TGCAGCGCCAAACTAGCGGGAGGACGGACCGGGGAGCTGTTTTTT; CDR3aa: CSAKLAGGRTGELFF
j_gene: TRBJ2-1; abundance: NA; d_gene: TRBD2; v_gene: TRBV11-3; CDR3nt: TGTGCCAGCAGCTCTCCACGACTAGCGGGTAGCTCCTACAATGAGCAGTTCTTC; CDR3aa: CASSSPRLAGSSYNEQFF
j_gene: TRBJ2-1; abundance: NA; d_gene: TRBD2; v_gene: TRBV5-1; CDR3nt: TGCGCCAGCTCCCGGGGGGAGCAAAGCTTGAACAATGAGCAGTTCTTC; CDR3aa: CASSRGEQSLNNEQFF
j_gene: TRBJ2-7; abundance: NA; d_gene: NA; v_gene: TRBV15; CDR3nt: TGTGCCACCAGCAGAGGTCGGAACAACTACGAGCAGTACTTC; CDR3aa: CATSRGRNNYEQYF
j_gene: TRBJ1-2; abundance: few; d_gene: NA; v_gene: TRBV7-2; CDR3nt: TGTGCCAGCAGCTTACGGAGTTTAGGAGAGGCCTATGGCTACACCTTC; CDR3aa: CASSLRSLGEAYGYTF
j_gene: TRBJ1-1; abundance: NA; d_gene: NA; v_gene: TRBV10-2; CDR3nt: TGCGCCAGTTTAAACCAGGACAAAGCTTTCTTT; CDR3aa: CASLNQDKAFF
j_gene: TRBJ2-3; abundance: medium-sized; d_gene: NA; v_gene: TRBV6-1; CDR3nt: TGTGCCAGCAGCCAAGACAGGACTAGCACAGATACGCAGTATTTT; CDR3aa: CASSQDRTSTDTQYF